The 15 T cell receptor beta chains below come from one sample, sequenced in a study of T cell repertoires in cytomegalovirus infection. Each CDR3 protein gets one entry after TCRdb re-called the reads with MiXCR. Of roughly 180,000 distinct CDR3 sequences in the sample, 28% were seen once. Sequenced: PBMCs. The receptor set was obtained from a human donor in good health (CMV status not recorded). Some clones in this sample may be carry-over from other donors' samples.

The chain recombines TRBV20-1 with TRBJ1-1; TRBD1 matches 8 bases. This CDR3 is 15 amino acids long. Per germline, CDR1 DFQATT and CDR2 SNEGSKA (reference sequence). V was clipped by 4 bases and J by 3 bases; unmatched bases: 10. This CDR3 is CSATGTGYGYTEAFF. The DNA of the CDR3 is TGCAGTGCTACTGGGACAGGCTATGGTTACACTGAAGCTTTCTTT.

The sample holds many counts of this clonotype. The V gene is TRBV7-2, the J gene TRBJ2-3, with D hard to call. V was clipped by 4 bases and J by 3 bases, with 8 bases between them. This CDR3 region has 13 residues. Germline V gene sequence: CDR1 SGHTA, CDR2 FQGNSA. The CDR3 sequence: CASSSPRTDTQYF. The CDR3 DNA sequence: TGTGCCAGCAGCTCCCCCCGGACAGATACGCAGTATTTT.

A remark on this clonotype: This may be a read error: a much more frequent sequence differs by one nucleotide. The chain joins TRBV7-8 to TRBJ2-5, with 9 bases matching TRBD1. The CDR3 contains 16 residues. The germline CDR1 and CDR2 sequences are SGHVS and FQNEAQ. This CDR3 reads CASIPNRGRRGETQHF. The CDR3 DNA reads TGTGCCAGCATCCCAAACAGGGGGCGACGGGGAGAGACCCAGCACTTC.

The chain carries TRBV3-1 and TRBJ2-1; 7 bases line up with TRBD1. CDR1 and CDR2 (germline): LGHDT, YNNKEL (reference sequence). The junction had 12 bases not matched to a gene; V was cut back by 0 bases and J by 4 bases. This CDR3 is built from 18 residues. The CDR3 is CASSQDRWDSLHYNEQFF. As DNA, the CDR3 is TGTGCCAGCAGCCAAGATCGGTGGGACAGCCTCCATTACAATGAGCAGTTCTTC.

This clonotype was seen more than once but under ten times. The chain links TRBV7-9 to TRBJ2-3; 8 bases map to TRBD2. CDR1 is SEHNR and CDR2 is FQNEAQ in the germline V gene (reference sequence). The junction had 4 bases not matched to a gene; V was cut back by 0 bases and J by 2 bases. The CDR3 totals 16 residues. The CDR3 protein is CASSLASGGLTDTQYF. The CDR3 nucleotides are TGTGCCAGCAGCTTAGCGAGCGGGGGCCTCACAGATACGCAGTATTTT.

The table lists this clonotype with a few counts. The V gene is TRBV6-5, the J gene TRBJ1-1; D possibly corresponds to TRBD1 (5 bases). Germline-derived CDR1 and CDR2 are MNHEY and SVGAGI. Trimming took 0 bases from V and 4 from J, leaving 12 bases between them. The CDR3 sequence is 15 residues long. CDR3 DNA sequence: TGTGCCAGCAGTTACTCTGGGGGTGGGGGCACTGAAGCTTTCTTT. Translated, it gives CASSYSGGGGTEAFF.

The chain is built from TRBV5-1 and TRBJ2-5; D gene uncertain. The CDR3 runs 14 residues. Germline CDR1 is SGHRS and CDR2 is YFSETQ. With 5 bases removed from V and 5 bases from J, the gap between germline ends came to 16 bases. The CDR3 DNA reads as TGCGCCAGCAGTCTGGACGACCTAGGGGAGACCCAGTACTTC. Its translation: CASSLDDLGETQYF.

The chain joins TRBV20-1 to TRBJ1-1; 8 nucleotides line up with TRBD1. The CDR3 loop spans 15 amino acids. Germline CDR1 reads DFQATT; CDR2 reads SNEGSKA (reference sequence). J lost 2 bases, V lost 4 bases, and 9 bases had no gene match. CDR3 nucleotides: TGCAGTGCTAAAGACAGGGGACATTCCAACACTGAAGCTTTCTTT. Encoded protein: CSAKDRGHSNTEAFF.

This clonotype turned up a few times. The chain combines TRBV2 with TRBJ1-2, with 10 bases aligning to TRBD1. V lost 6 bases to trimming and J lost 8 bases; unmatched junction nucleotides: 12. CDR1 is SNHLY and CDR2 is FYNNEI in the germline V gene. The CDR3 spans 15 residues. In DNA, the CDR3 is TGTGCCAGCAGAAAAATCCGGGACAGGGGTATGGGCTACACCTTC. This translates into CASRKIRDRGMGYTF.

The rearrangement uses TRBV6-2 or TRBV6-3 and TRBJ1-1, with no clear D. The CDR3 has 14 amino acids. In germline, CDR1 is MNHEY, CDR2 SVGEGT. The V gene lost 2 bases and the J gene lost 1 base, with 8 bases spanning the gap. The CDR3 sequence: CASSYGETNTEAFF. The CDR3 nucleotides are TGTGCCAGCAGTTACGGGGAGACGAACACTGAAGCTTTCTTT.

This rearrangement joins TRBV6-4 to TRBJ2-2; perhaps TRBD1 as D (5 bases). The V gene lost 5 bases and the J gene lost 5 bases, with 12 bases spanning the gap. Germline CDR1 and CDR2: MRHNA and SNTAGT. The CDR3 length is 14 residues. CDR3 amino acids: CASSRTFGTGELFF. The DNA of the CDR3 is TGTGCCAGCAGTAGGACATTCGGGACCGGGGAGCTGTTTTTT.

In this sample, this clonotype turned up a few times. This chain uses TRBV24-1 with TRBJ2-2; tentative D call: TRBD1 (6 bases). The V gene's germline CDR1 is KGHDR and CDR2 SFDVKD. Trimming took off 12 bases at V and 2 bases at J, with 12 bases between the two ends. CDR3 length: 13 residues. DNA for the CDR3: TGTGCCTCCTCGACAGGAAACACCGGGGAGCTGTTTTTT. Protein sequence: CASSTGNTGELFF.

This clonotype was seen a few times. The chain combines TRBV29-1 with TRBJ2-5; possibly TRBD2 for D (5 bases). Trimming removed 8 bases at V and 5 bases at J, with 18 bases between. This CDR3 is built from 13 residues. Germline CDR1 reads SQVTM; CDR2 reads ANQGSEA. CDR3 region: CSTEVGPEETQYF. In DNA, the CDR3 is TGCAGCACGGAGGTAGGGCCGGAGGAGACCCAGTACTTC.

V usage is TRBV10-3 and J usage is TRBJ1-4; TRBD1 matches 7 bases. The CDR3 is 13 amino acids. The germline V gene encodes CDR1 ENHRY and CDR2 SYGVKD. V gave up 10 bases and J gave up 5 bases; unmatched junction bases: 7. The CDR3 protein is CASGTDENEKLFF. CDR3 in DNA: TGTGCCAGCGGGACAGACGAAAATGAAAAACTGTTTTTT.

This clonotype has just a few counts. V and J are TRBV10-3 and TRBJ1-2, with a tentative D call TRBD1 (6 bases). Trimming left V 10 bases short and J 7 bases short, with 16 bases between. The germline CDR1 and CDR2 sequences are ENHRY and SYGVKD. There are 12 residues in the CDR3. CDR3 sequence reads: CATSGDTAGYTF. CDR3 DNA sequence: TGTGCCACCTCAGGGGACACAGCTGGCTACACCTTC.